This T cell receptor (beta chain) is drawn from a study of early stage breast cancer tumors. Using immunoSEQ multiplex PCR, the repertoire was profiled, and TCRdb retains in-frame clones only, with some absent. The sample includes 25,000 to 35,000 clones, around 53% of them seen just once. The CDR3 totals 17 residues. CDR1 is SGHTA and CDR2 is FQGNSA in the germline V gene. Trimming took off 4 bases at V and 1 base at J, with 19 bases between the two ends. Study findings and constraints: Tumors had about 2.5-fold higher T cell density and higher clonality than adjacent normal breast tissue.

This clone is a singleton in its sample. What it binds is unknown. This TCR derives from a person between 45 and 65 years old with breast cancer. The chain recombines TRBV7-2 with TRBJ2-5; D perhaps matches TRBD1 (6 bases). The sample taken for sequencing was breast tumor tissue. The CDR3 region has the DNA TGTGCCAGCAGCTATGATAGGTTTACAGGGATCCAAGAGACCCAGTACTTC. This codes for CASSYDRFTGIQETQYF.